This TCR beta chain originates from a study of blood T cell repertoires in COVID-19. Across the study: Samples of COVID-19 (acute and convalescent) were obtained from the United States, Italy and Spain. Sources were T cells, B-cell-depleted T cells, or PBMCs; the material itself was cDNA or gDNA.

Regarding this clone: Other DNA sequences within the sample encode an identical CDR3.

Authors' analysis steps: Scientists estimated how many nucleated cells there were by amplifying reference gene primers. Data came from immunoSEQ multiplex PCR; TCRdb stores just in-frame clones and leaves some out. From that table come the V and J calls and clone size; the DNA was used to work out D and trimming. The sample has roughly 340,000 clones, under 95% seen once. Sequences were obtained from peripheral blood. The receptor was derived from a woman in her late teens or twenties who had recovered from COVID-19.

The CDR3 spells CASSSGNQPQHF. CDR3 bases: TGTGCCAGCAGTTCCGGGAATCAGCCCCAGCATTTT. The chain recombines TRBV12-3 or TRBV12-4 with TRBJ1-5; D uncertain. V gave up 4 bases and J gave up 4 bases, with 5 bases separating them. The CDR3 sequence is 12 residues long.